This T cell receptor beta chain is from a study of cytomegalovirus exposure and HLA in healthy donors. Study findings and constraints: What a later analysis showed was that several of the most significant clusters appeared linked to common viral pathogens. Follow-up analysis later connected one missense variant in DCLRE1C with trimming of TCR beta V- and J-genes. Per a prior analysis, the majority of TCR beta V segments were productive roughly 87% or roughly 30% of the time.

To note about this clone: What it binds is unknown.

Germline lookup yields CDR1 SEHNR and CDR2 FQNEAQ (reference sequence). This CDR3 is 14 amino acids long. Trimming pared 1 base from V and 5 bases from J, leaving 11 bases between. 13 Jbeta primers and 60 Vbeta primers were used for the PCR. Some clones are missing from TCRdb's copy, which holds only in-frame ones; the method was immunoSEQ multiplex PCR. The sample holds around 150,000 clones, about a tenth seen once. The TCR originated in a male donor in good health and CMV-seronegative. This chain joins TRBV7-9 and TRBJ1-1; D is possibly TRBD1 (6 bases). Specimen: PBMCs. The CDR3 DNA follows: TGTGCCAGCAGCTTAGGGCAGGGGCAGACTGAAGCTTTCTTT. It specifies CASSLGQGQTEAFF.